This TCR beta chain was identified during a study of cytomegalovirus exposure and HLA in healthy donors. Between the trimmed V and J ends, which lost 1 base and 5 bases, there was a span of 12 bases. This CDR3 is built from 15 residues. The germline gives CDR1 LGHNA, CDR2 YSLEER. As concerns this clone: Its antigen is still unknown.

While unrecorded immune exposures were likely, the donors were nominally healthy when sampled. It was with 60 Vbeta and 13 Jbeta primers that the PCR ran. Clones were sequenced by immunoSEQ multiplex PCR, and TCRdb holds only the in-frame ones, with some missing. The table has 95,000 to 150,000 clones, over 60% seen once. The study's findings and limits: The study designated 160 or so TCR beta chains cytomegalovirus-associated.

This clonotype was sampled from a woman in her forties in good health and CMV-seropositive. The rearrangement uses TRBV4-3 and TRBJ2-1, with a possible D match to TRBD1 (6 bases). Sequencing used PBMCs. CDR3 sequence reads: CASSQGSGQNNEQFF. Here the CDR3 DNA reads TGCGCCAGCAGCCAAGGGAGCGGACAGAACAATGAGCAGTTCTTC.